Listed below are T cell receptor beta chains from one sample, sequenced in a study of T cell changes during pregnancy in multiple sclerosis. Sequenced by immunoSEQ multiplex PCR; TCRdb stores in-frame clones only, minus some. The table records about 40,000 clones, about nine tenths of them present only once. Sample: CD4+ T cells from peripheral blood mononuclear cells, taken in the first trimester of pregnancy. Source of these receptors: a female donor with multiple sclerosis, enrolled in a pregnancy study. CDR3s include the opening cysteine and the closing phenylalanine or tryptophan.

J | V | CDR3
TRBJ2-7 | TRBV5-1 | CASSLGGGRDFSYEQYF
TRBJ2-3 | TRBV5-1 | CASAGAGGPTDTQYF
TRBJ2-5 | TRBV9 | CASSLPPRGGRETQYF
TRBJ1-4 | TRBV7-3 | CASRLQRSEKLFF
TRBJ2-1 | TRBV9 | CASSVTLAGGTTYNEQFF
TRBJ1-1 | TRBV6-5 | CASSRRPGNTEAFF
TRBJ1-2 | TRBV19 | CASQGLKPWNYGYTF
TRBJ2-1 | TRBV25-1 | CASSVAGQGVFNEQFF
TRBJ2-2 | TRBV25-1 | CASSGQGSTGELFF
TRBJ1-2 | TRBV4-2 | CASSHNQDYGYTF
TRBJ1-2 | TRBV6-5 | CASSYQSRGILYGYTF
TRBJ2-1 | TRBV7-2 | CASIPQWGGGKANEQFF
TRBJ1-5 | TRBV6-5 | CASSYSGSGNQPQHF
TRBJ2-3 | TRBV5-5 | CASSLRASGGGDTQYF
TRBJ2-1 | TRBV29-1 | CSALGLAVYNEQFF
TRBJ1-1 | TRBV6-5 | CASHFEPNTEAFF
TRBJ1-1 | TRBV10-3 | CAISEGQTNTEAFF
TRBJ2-1 | TRBV6-1 | CASSEFLDINEQFF
TRBJ2-5 | TRBV9 | CASSVSGYQETQYF
TRBJ2-5 | TRBV9 | CASSARREQETQYF
TRBJ2-7 | TRBV6-5 | CASSHGTSGNHEQYF
TRBJ1-3 | TRBV9 | CASSVSDTSGNTIYF
TRBJ1-1 | TRBV9 | CASSPQGRAEAFF
TRBJ2-3 | TRBV4-2 | CASSQDSGRGASTDTQYF
TRBJ1-5 | TRBV27 | CASSHSHNQPQHF
TRBJ1-1 | TRBV2 | CASSEGQGVRAFF
TRBJ2-2 | TRBV7-8 | CASSLAPRTGGTGELFF
TRBJ2-2 | TRBV25-1 | CASSEGPGQGELFF
TRBJ1-2 | TRBV29-1 | CSGGHDYGYTF
TRBJ1-2 | TRBV4-2 | CASSQAGTGIIGYTF
TRBJ2-1 | TRBV2 | CASNEDRVDEQFF
TRBJ2-7 | TRBV7-2 | CASSLDYRSYEQYF
TRBJ1-2 | TRBV7-3 | CASSSLTGGYGYTF
TRBJ1-1 | TRBV9 | CASSVGWTGEAFF
TRBJ2-5 | TRBV15 | CATSRDPLLAGGTQETQYF
TRBJ2-7 | TRBV5-4 | CASSLGGASYEQYF
TRBJ2-1 | TRBV6-1 | CASRIGGSGGVIQFF
TRBJ2-1 | TRBV7-6 | CASSLLMGGEQFF
TRBJ1-1 | TRBV18 | CASSSREGWAQLEAFF
TRBJ2-6 | TRBV5-1 | CASSELGAGDLSGANVLTF
TRBJ2-2 | TRBV30 | CAWSVLGELFF
TRBJ1-2 | TRBV7-8 | CASSLAMGGLFGYTF
TRBJ2-7 | TRBV18 | CASSPGLAGIEQYF
TRBJ1-5 | TRBV10-3 | CAISAVDRPSEPQHF
TRBJ2-7 | TRBV9 | CASSVESRGSSYEQYF
TRBJ2-5 | TRBV6-1 | CASREGTRLATQYF
TRBJ2-3 | TRBV5-6 | CASSRRTGGSDTQYF
TRBJ2-2 | TRBV6-1 | CATLSSQSRGELFF
TRBJ2-2 | TRBV19 | CASSSHSGRGGSGELFF
TRBJ1-1 | TRBV7-9 | CASSPQGVTTEAFF
TRBJ2-1 | TRBV7-2 | CASSFAGREQFF
TRBJ1-5 | TRBV7-8 | CASSLLGQGLNQPQHF